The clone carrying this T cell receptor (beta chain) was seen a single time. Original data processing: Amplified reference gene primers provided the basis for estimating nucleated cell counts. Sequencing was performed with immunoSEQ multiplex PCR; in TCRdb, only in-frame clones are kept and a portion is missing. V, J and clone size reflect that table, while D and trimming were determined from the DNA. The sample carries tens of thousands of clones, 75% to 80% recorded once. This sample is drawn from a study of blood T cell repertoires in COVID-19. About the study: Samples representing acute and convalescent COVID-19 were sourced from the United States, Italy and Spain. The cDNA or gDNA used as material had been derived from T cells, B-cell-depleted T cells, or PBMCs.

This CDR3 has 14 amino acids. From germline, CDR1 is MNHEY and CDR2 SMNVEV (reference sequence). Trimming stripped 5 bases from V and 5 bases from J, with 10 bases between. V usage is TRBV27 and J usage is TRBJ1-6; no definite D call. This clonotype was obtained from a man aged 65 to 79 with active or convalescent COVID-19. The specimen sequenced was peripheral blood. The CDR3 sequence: CASSLRQDNSPLHF. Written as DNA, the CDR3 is TGTGCCAGCAGTCTTCGACAAGATAATTCACCCCTCCACTTT.